The table lists the clone carrying this T cell receptor beta chain with a few counts. Its antigen is not known. This record comes from a study of blood T cells in healthy people across ages. Study-level points and caveats: Age brought a roughly linear fall in TCR beta diversity measured per million T cells.

Then a second PCR, running roughly 6 to 11 cycles, was carried out with a sample-barcoded 5' primer and a J-beta primer mix. TCRdb reanalysed the 5' RACE reads using MiXCR and keeps one entry per CDR3 protein. The data contain 1.5 million to 2 million distinct CDR3 sequences, 40% to 55% of them seen just once; the ten biggest clones take up around 2.1%. Per germline, CDR1 SQVTM and CDR2 ANQGSEA. The CDR3 is 14 residues long. Trimming took off 1 base at V and 0 bases at J, with 7 bases between the two ends. Isolating PBMCs gave at least 6.5 million of these cells per sample. The sample consisted of blood. The chain recombines TRBV29-1 with TRBJ2-1, with D perhaps given as TRBD1 or TRBD2 (5 bases each). The receptor comes from a woman between 35 and 50 years old in good health. Here the CDR3 DNA reads TGCAGCGTTGAAGCCGGGACCTCCTACAATGAGCAGTTCTTC. Translated, it gives CSVEAGTSYNEQFF.